This record covers a single T cell receptor beta chain. Its matching antigen is unknown. This CDR3 has 13 residues. Germline V gives CDR1 SQVTM, CDR2 ANQGSEA. The V gene lost 5 bases and the J gene lost 0 bases, with 10 bases spanning the gap. This entry comes from a study of Ad26.COV2.S vaccination and SARS-CoV-2 variants. Study outcomes and limitations: Responses of spike-specific T cells (both CD8+ and CD4+) reportedly showed substantial breadth after vaccination.

Sample treatment: roughly 18 received Ad26.COV2.S at low or high dose, single or two shots; about five received placebo; per-sample allocation not given. Material that was analyzed had been drawn on day 63 after the first vaccine or placebo injection. Boston supplied an adult donor aged 18-55 years. The data were produced by immunoSEQ multiplex PCR, yet TCRdb's version contains in-frame clones alone and is incomplete. The table records about 350,000 clones, 70% to 90% of them present only once. The source is a person aged 18-60 years who received the Ad26.COV2.S COVID-19 vaccine or a placebo. This chain uses TRBV29-1 with TRBJ1-1, with D possibly being TRBD1 (5 bases). The specimen was peripheral blood, collected in a trial of Ad26.COV2.S vaccine versus placebo. As DNA, the CDR3 is TGCAGCGTTCTCAGACAGATGAACACTGAAGCTTTCTTT. The encoded protein is CSVLRQMNTEAFF.